This T cell receptor beta chain is from a study of T cell responses to AZD1222 COVID-19 vaccine. General study findings and limits: Donors, mostly white British, included more females; clonal diversity was possibly underestimated. Increases in Spike-specific TCR breadth and depth were seen after two AZD1222 doses. Only after the peak T cell response were repertoires sampled.

Clones were read by immunoSEQ multiplex PCR, and TCRdb kept only the in-frame ones, dropping some. The sample carries approximately 100,000 clones, 85% to 90% recorded once. CDR1 and CDR2 (germline): MNHEY, SMNVEV (reference sequence). This CDR3 has 15 residues. Trimming left V 3 bases short and J 2 bases short, with 13 bases between. Regarding this clone: No antigen is known for it.

The source was peripheral blood, collected on day 0 of AZD1222 vaccination. This sequence originates from an adult in good health. The rearrangement joins TRBV27 to TRBJ1-1, with D unresolved. CDR3 sequence reads: CASSLGTTINTEAFF. DNA for the CDR3: TGTGCCAGCAGTTTGGGCACGACAATCAACACTGAAGCTTTCTTT.